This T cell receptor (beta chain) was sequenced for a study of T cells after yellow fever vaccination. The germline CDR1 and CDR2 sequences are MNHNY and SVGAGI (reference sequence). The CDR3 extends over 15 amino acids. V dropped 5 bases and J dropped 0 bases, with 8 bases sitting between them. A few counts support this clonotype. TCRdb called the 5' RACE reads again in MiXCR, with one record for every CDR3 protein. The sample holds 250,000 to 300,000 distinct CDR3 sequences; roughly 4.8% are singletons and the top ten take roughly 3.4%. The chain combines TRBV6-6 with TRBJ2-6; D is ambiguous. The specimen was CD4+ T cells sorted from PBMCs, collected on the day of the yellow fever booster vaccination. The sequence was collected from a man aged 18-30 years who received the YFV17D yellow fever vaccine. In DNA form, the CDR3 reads TGTGCCAGCAGTAACAGTGGCTCTGGGGCCAACGTCCTGACTTTC. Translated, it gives CASSNSGSGANVLTF.